Listed here is a single T cell receptor beta chain. The sample belongs to a study of T cell responses to AZD1222 COVID-19 vaccine. CDR1 and CDR2 (germline): LGHDT, YNNKEL (reference sequence). The CDR3 loop spans 15 amino acids. Trimming removed 0 bases at V and 8 bases at J, with 16 bases between. Clones were read by immunoSEQ multiplex PCR, and TCRdb kept only the in-frame ones, dropping some. This table holds 80,000 to 100,000 clones, around 86% found once. The chain carries TRBV3-1 (or the pseudogene TRBV3-2) and TRBJ1-2; D perhaps matches TRBD1 (6 bases). Source: peripheral blood, taken on day 0 of AZD1222 vaccination. The receptor was isolated from an adult in good health. In DNA, the CDR3 is TGTGCCAGCAGCCAAGATTTTCGTACAGGGCAAGGCTACACCTTC. This codes for CASSQDFRTGQGYTF.